What follows are 18 T cell receptor beta chains derived from one specimen sequenced in a study of T cells expressing NK-cell markers. TCRdb re-called the 5' RACE reads, yielding one record per CDR3 amino acid sequence without DNA. This sample's table reports 250,000 to 300,000 distinct CDR3 sequences. Sequencing was performed on blood T cells: a sorted CD56 or NKG2C T cell subset, CD4+ or CD8+ T cells, or bulk PBMC T cells (not recorded which). The receptors were sampled from a man aged 18-30 years in good health.

The chain joins TRBV12-3 or TRBV12-4 to TRBJ1-3; TCRdb indicates TRBD1, and absent DNA this call remains unverified. The CDR3 has 15 amino acids. The CDR3 protein is CASSYRTVAGNTIYF.

This chain joins TRBV7-2 and TRBJ2-1; TCRdb names TRBD1, which stays unverified in the absence of DNA. CDR3 length: 14 residues. Germline CDR1 is SGHTA and CDR2 is FQGNSA. The CDR3 loop reads CASSLQGSNNEQFF.

The chain carries TRBV6-6 and TRBJ2-1. The CDR3 length is 13 residues. The germline V gene has CDR1 MNHNY and CDR2 SVGAGI (reference sequence). The CDR3: CASRPHLYNEQFF.

This chain connects TRBV20-1 to TRBJ2-4; TCRdb returns TRBD1, unconfirmable since there is no DNA. Per germline, CDR1 DFQATT and CDR2 SNEGSKA (reference sequence). The CDR3 extends over 19 amino acids. The CDR3 is CSARKRLGGKTLAKNIQYF.

The CDR3 here is CASSLDGQIGGNTIYF. The genes are TRBV5-1 and TRBJ1-3; TCRdb indicates TRBD1, and absent DNA this call remains unverified. The CDR3 has 16 residues. CDR1 and CDR2 (germline): SGHRS, YFSETQ.

The V and J genes are TRBV4-3 and TRBJ2-2; checking the TCRdb D call of TRBD2 is not possible without DNA. This CDR3 has 13 amino acids. The germline V gene has CDR1 LGHNA and CDR2 YSLEER. The chain's CDR3 is CASSSLHGGELFF.

CDR3 sequence reads: CASSITGLAGGPGQFF. The gene calls are TRBV7-2 and TRBJ2-1; as DNA is missing, the TRBD2 call by TCRdb cannot be tested. This CDR3 has 16 residues. Germline V gives CDR1 SGHTA, CDR2 FQGNSA.

V and J are TRBV20-1 and TRBJ2-1; TCRdb selects TRBD1, and the lack of DNA leaves this call unchecked. This CDR3 has 16 amino acids. The germline gives CDR1 DFQATT, CDR2 SNEGSKA (reference sequence). CDR3 residues: CSARDLQGGGYNEQFF.

The chain joins TRBV20-1 to TRBJ2-7; TCRdb's assignment of TRBD2 cannot be checked, as there is no DNA. CDR1 is DFQATT and CDR2 is SNEGSKA in the germline V gene (reference sequence). The length of the CDR3 is 12 residues. The CDR3 spells CSADRTDQQQYF.

The chain's CDR3 is CAISEGQGRTDTQYF. The V call is TRBV10-3, the J call TRBJ2-3; TCRdb's D call, TRBD2, is unchecked because there is no DNA. Germline assignment: CDR1 ENHRY and CDR2 SYGVKD. The CDR3 covers 15 residues.

The V and J genes are TRBV4-2 and TRBJ2-5; TCRdb names TRBD2, which stays unverified in the absence of DNA. Germline-derived CDR1 and CDR2 are LGHNA and YNFKEQ. The CDR3 consists of 15 residues. This CDR3 reads CASSQEGPAGETQYF.

The chain links TRBV7-2 to TRBJ2-5; TCRdb names TRBD1, which stays unverified in the absence of DNA. Germline CDR1 SGHTA, CDR2 FQGNSA. The CDR3 is 14 residues long. The CDR3: CASSLSRGRETQYF.

The chain employs TRBV7-2 and TRBJ2-2; TCRdb reports TRBD2, a call that lacks DNA to check it against. The V gene's germline CDR1 is SGHTA and CDR2 FQGNSA. This CDR3 has 13 residues. The CDR3 reads CASRWTSGRELFF.

V usage is TRBV12-3 or TRBV12-4 and J usage is TRBJ2-3; TCRdb reports TRBD2, a call that lacks DNA to check it against. The CDR3 has 14 residues. The CDR3: CASSFSGRVDTQYF.

The chain uses TRBV12-5 and TRBJ2-1; TCRdb names TRBD2, which stays unverified in the absence of DNA. There are 15 residues in the CDR3. Germline V gene sequence: CDR1 LGHNT, CDR2 FRNRAP. Here the CDR3 reads CASGLVVGGKNEQFF.

V usage is TRBV5-1 and J usage is TRBJ2-6; as DNA is missing, the TRBD2 call by TCRdb cannot be tested. This CDR3 has 18 residues. Germline assignment: CDR1 SGHRS and CDR2 YFSETQ. This chain's CDR3 is CASSSTSGTYSGANVLTF.

The CDR3 is CASSPSAVVAGGLTGELFF. The rearrangement joins TRBV7-6 to TRBJ2-2; TCRdb selects TRBD2, and the lack of DNA leaves this call unchecked. Looked up from germline, CDR1 is SGHVS and CDR2 is FNYEAQ. CDR3 length: 19 residues.

The chain employs TRBV5-5 and TRBJ2-7; the D gene TCRdb calls, TRBD2, cannot be checked with no DNA. The CDR3 is made up of 14 amino acids. Germline V gives CDR1 SGHKS, CDR2 YYEKEE (reference sequence). The CDR3 is CASSSRTLSYEQYF.